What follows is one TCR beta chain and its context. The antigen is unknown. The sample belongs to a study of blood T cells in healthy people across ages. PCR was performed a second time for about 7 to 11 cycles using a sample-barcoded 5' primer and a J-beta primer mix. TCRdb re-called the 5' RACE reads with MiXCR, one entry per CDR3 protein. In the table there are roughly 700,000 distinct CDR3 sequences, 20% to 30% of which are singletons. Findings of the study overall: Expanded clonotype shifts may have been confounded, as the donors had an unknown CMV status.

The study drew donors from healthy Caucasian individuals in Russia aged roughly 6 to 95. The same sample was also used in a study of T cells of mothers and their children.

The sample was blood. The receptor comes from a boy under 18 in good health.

The CDR3 here is CASSTRDGGKSTDTQYF. CDR3 DNA: TGTGCCAGCAGCACCCGGGACGGCGGGAAGAGCACAGATACGCAGTATTTT. The chain recombines TRBV9 with TRBJ2-3; D perhaps matches TRBD2 (6 bases). Germline loops: CDR1 SGDLS, CDR2 YYNGEE. The CDR3 is made up of 17 amino acids. Trimming shortened V by 4 bases and J by 0 bases, and 18 bases separated the two germline ends.